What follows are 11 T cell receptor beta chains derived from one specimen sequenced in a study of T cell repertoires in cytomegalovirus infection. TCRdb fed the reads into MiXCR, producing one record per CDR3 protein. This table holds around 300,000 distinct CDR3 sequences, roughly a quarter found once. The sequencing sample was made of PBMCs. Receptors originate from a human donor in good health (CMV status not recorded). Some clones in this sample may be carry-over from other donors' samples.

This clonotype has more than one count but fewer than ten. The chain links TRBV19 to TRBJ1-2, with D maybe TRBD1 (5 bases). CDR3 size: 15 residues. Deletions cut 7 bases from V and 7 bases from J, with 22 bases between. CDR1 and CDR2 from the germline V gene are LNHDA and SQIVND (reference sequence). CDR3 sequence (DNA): TGTGCCAGTATTACGCAGGGATATAAAGAGAGTGGCTACACCTTC. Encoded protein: CASITQGYKESGYTF. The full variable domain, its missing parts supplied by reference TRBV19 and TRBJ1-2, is DGGITQSPKYLFRKEGQNVTLSCEQNLNHDAMYWYRQDPGQGLRLIYYSQIVNDFQKGDIAEGYSVSREKKESFPLTVTSAQKNPTAFYLCASITQGYKESGYTFGSGTRLTVV.

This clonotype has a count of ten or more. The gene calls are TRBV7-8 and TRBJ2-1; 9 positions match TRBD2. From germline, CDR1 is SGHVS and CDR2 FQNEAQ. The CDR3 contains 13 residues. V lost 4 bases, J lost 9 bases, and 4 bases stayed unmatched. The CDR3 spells CASSSLAGAEQFF. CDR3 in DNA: TGTGCCAGCAGCTCATTAGCGGGAGCTGAGCAGTTCTTC. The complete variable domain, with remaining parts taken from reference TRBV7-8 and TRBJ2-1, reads GAGVSQSPRYKVAKRGQDVALRCDPISGHVSLFWYQQALGQGPEFLTYFQNEAQLDKSGLPSDRFFAERPEGSVSTLKIQRTQQEDSAVYLCASSSLAGAEQFFGPGTRLTVL.

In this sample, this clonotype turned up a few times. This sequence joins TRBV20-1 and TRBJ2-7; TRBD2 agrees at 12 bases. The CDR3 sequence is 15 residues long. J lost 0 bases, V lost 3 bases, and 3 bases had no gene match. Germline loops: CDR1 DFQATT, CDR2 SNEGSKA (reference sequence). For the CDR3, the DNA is TGCAGTGCTAGGGGGGGACTAGCGGGCTCCTACGAGCAGTACTTC. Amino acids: CSARGGLAGSYEQYF.

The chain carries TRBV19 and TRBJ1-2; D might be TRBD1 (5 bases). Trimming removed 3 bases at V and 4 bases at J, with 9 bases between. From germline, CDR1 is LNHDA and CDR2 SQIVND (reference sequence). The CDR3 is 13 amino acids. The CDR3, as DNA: TGTGCCAGTAGTATTTTCGGGGCCTATGGCTACACCTTC. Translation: CASSIFGAYGYTF. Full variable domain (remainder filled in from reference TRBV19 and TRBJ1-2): DGGITQSPKYLFRKEGQNVTLSCEQNLNHDAMYWYRQDPGQGLRLIYYSQIVNDFQKGDIAEGYSVSREKKESFPLTVTSAQKNPTAFYLCASSIFGAYGYTFGSGTRLTVV.

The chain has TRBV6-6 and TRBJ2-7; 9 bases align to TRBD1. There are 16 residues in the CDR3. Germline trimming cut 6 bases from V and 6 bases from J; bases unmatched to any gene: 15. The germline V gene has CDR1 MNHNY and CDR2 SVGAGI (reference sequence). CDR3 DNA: TGTGCCAGCAGCCCTCCGGGACAGGGAAAGTCGCGCGAGCAGTACTTC. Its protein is CASSPPGQGKSREQYF.

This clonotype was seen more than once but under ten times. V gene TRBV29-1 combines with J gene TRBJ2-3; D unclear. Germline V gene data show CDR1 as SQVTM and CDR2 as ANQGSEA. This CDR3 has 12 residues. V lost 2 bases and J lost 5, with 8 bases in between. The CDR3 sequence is CSVEIGRDTQYF. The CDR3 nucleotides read TGCAGCGTTGAAATCGGGCGAGATACGCAGTATTTT.

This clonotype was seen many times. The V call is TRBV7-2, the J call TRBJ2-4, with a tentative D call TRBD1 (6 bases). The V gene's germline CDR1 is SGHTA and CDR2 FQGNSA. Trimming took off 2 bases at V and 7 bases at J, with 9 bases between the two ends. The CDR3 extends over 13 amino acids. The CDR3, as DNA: TGTGCCAGCAGCTTACTGAGGGGGAACATTCAGTACTTC. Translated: CASSLLRGNIQYF.

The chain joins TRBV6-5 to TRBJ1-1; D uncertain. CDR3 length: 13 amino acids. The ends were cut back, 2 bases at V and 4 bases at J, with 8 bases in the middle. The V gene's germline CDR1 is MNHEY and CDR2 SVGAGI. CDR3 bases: TGTGCCAGCAGTTACCCTCTTAGCACTGAAGCTTTCTTT. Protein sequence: CASSYPLSTEAFF.

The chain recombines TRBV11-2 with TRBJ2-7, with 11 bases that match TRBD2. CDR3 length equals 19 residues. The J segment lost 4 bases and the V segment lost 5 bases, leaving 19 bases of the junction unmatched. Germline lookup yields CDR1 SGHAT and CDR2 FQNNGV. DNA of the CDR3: TGTGCCAGCAGCCCCAGGGGGCCTACTGGACTAGCGGGTGGATACGAGCAGTACTTC. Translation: CASSPRGPTGLAGGYEQYF.

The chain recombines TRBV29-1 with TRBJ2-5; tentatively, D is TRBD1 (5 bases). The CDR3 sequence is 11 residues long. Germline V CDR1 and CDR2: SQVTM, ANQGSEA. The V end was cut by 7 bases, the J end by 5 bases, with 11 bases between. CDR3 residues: CSGGLGETQYF. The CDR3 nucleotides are TGCAGCGGGGGCCTGGGGGAGACCCAGTACTTC.

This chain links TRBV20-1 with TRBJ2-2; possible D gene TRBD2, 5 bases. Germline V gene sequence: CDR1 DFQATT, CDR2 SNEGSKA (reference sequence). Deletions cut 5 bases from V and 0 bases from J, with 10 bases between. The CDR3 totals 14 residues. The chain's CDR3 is CSAGGGPNTGELFF. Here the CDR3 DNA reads TGCAGTGCTGGAGGCGGCCCGAACACCGGGGAGCTGTTTTTT.